This passage covers 23 T cell receptor beta chains from one sample sequenced in a study of yellow fever vaccine responses in identical twins. MiXCR, run by TCRdb on the RT-PCR reads, gives a single entry per CDR3 protein. Among about 19,000 distinct CDR3 sequences, around two thirds were seen once, and the ten largest hold 2.2%. Sequencing was performed on T cells from blood (PBMCs), unsorted or a sorted subset (not recorded which), taken before or after yellow fever vaccination (not recorded which). The receptors originated from a woman aged 18-29 years who received the yellow fever vaccine.

This clonotype was seen only a few times. The chain links TRBV19 to TRBJ1-6, with TRBD1 matching over 7 bases. CDR3 length equals 15 residues. The J segment lost 7 bases and the V segment lost 4 bases, leaving 7 bases of the junction unmatched. Looked up from germline, CDR1 is LNHDA and CDR2 is SQIVND (reference sequence). The CDR3 DNA is TGTGCCAGTAGTACGGCGGAGGGGGCAAATTCACCCCTCCACTTT. Residues: CASSTAEGANSPLHF.

V and J are TRBV20-1 and TRBJ2-1, with D possibly TRBD1 on 6 matching bases. This CDR3 comprises 15 residues. Deletions cut 0 bases from V and 4 bases from J, with 13 bases between. Germline V gene lookup returns CDR1 DFQATT and CDR2 SNEGSKA (reference sequence). The CDR3 region is CSARDRAGVYNEQFF. The CDR3 DNA reads TGCAGTGCTAGAGATCGGGCAGGGGTGTACAATGAGCAGTTCTTC.

J is TRBJ2-7 and V is TRBV19; 9 bases agree with TRBD2. Germline V gene sequence: CDR1 LNHDA, CDR2 SQIVND (reference sequence). V dropped 6 bases and J dropped 3; count of bases not matched to a gene: 9. The CDR3 loop spans 15 amino acids. CDR3 in amino acids: CASSPTSGGNYEQYF. For the CDR3, the DNA is TGTGCCAGTAGCCCGACTAGCGGAGGGAACTACGAGCAGTACTTC.

The CDR3 DNA reads as TGTGCCAGCTCACCACGGGACAGGGACTTCTCCTACGAGCAGTACGTC. It is translated as CASSPRDRDFSYEQYV. V usage is TRBV18 and J usage is TRBJ2-7, with 9 positions matching TRBD1. Trimming removed 1 base from V and 0 bases from J; junction bases left unmatched: 4. This CDR3 has 16 residues. Germline CDR1 reads KGHSH; CDR2 reads LQKENI.

This clonotype has a single count. V and J are TRBV6-1 and TRBJ1-6; possibly TRBD1 for D (5 bases). Trimming cost V 9 bases and J 3 bases, with 9 bases left between them. Germline loops: CDR1 MNHNS, CDR2 SASEGT. The CDR3 runs to 13 residues. The CDR3 loop is CARRQSYNSPLHF. CDR3 DNA sequence: TGTGCCAGAAGACAGAGCTATAATTCACCCCTCCACTTT.

The chain employs TRBV6-5 and TRBJ1-2, with D possibly matching TRBD1 (6 bases). The length of the CDR3 is 14 residues. V was trimmed by 0 bases and J by 7 bases, leaving 12 bases between them. CDR1 and CDR2 (germline): MNHEY, SVGAGI. DNA for the CDR3: TGTGCCAGCAGTTACTCGATGGGGGCCAGTGGCTACACCTTC. It codes for CASSYSMGASGYTF.

The chain links TRBV13 to TRBJ2-7; TRBD2 agrees at 14 bases. V lost 6 bases, J lost 5 bases, and 3 bases stayed unmatched. Germline lookup yields CDR1 PRHDT and CDR2 FYEKMQ (reference sequence). CDR3 length equals 14 residues. CDR3 protein: CASSGTSGGDEQYF. The CDR3 region has the DNA TGTGCCAGCAGTGGGACTAGCGGGGGCGACGAGCAGTACTTC.

This chain connects TRBV3-1 to TRBJ1-4, with 7 bases that match TRBD1. From germline, CDR1 is LGHDT and CDR2 YNNKEL (reference sequence). This CDR3 region has 14 residues. With 6 bases clipped from V and 7 bases from J, the junction kept 8 bases outside the gene matches. CDR3 protein: CASRHQGGGEKLFF. CDR3 sequence (DNA): TGTGCCAGCAGACACCAGGGGGGAGGTGAAAAACTGTTTTTT.

The chain recombines TRBV4-2 with TRBJ2-3, with 9 bases lining up with TRBD2. V gave up 4 bases and J gave up 2 bases; unmatched junction bases: 4. Germline V gene lookup returns CDR1 LGHNA and CDR2 YNFKEQ. There are 15 residues in the CDR3. This chain's CDR3 is CASSPGLALTDTQYF. CDR3 sequence (DNA): TGTGCCAGCAGCCCCGGACTAGCGCTCACAGATACGCAGTATTTT.

The CDR3 DNA is TGTGCCAGCAGTCGGAACACCGGGGAGCTGTTTTTT. It specifies CASSRNTGELFF. The chain recombines TRBV6-1 with TRBJ2-2; no definite D call. The V and J ends lost 5 bases and 1 base respectively, with 2 bases between them. The CDR3 has 12 residues. The germline gives CDR1 MNHNS, CDR2 SASEGT.

V usage is TRBV10-1 and J usage is TRBJ2-1; 14 bases are a match to TRBD2. Trimming at V came to 3 bases and at J to 7 bases, leaving 2 bases not matched to a gene. The CDR3 length is 15 residues. CDR1 and CDR2 from the germline V gene are WNHNN and SYGVQD (reference sequence). CDR3 in DNA: TGCGCCAGCAGTGACGGACTAGCGGGGGGTAATGAGCAGTTCTTC. Amino acids: CASSDGLAGGNEQFF.

This chain links TRBV5-5 with TRBJ2-7; weak D call: TRBD2 (6 bases). Germline lookup yields CDR1 SGHKS and CDR2 YYEKEE (reference sequence). The V and J ends lost 4 bases and 4 bases respectively, with 15 bases between them. CDR3 length: 14 residues. The CDR3 region is CASSAPLAEYEQYV. The CDR3 bases are TGTGCCAGCAGCGCACCACTAGCTGAGTACGAGCAGTACGTC.

The V call is TRBV7-6, the J call TRBJ2-1; 10 nucleotides agree with TRBD2. Germline CDR1 SGHVS, CDR2 FNYEAQ. After removal of 3 bases from V and 2 bases from J, the junction contained 4 bases not matched to a gene. The CDR3 contains 16 residues. CDR3 nucleotide sequence: TGTGCCAGCAGCTTTTCTAGCGGGAGACCCTACAATGAGCAGTTCTTC. Residues: CASSFSSGRPYNEQFF.

The V and J genes are TRBV6-5 and TRBJ2-7; D may match TRBD1 or TRBD2 (5 bases each). V was trimmed by 1 base and J by 3 bases, leaving 13 bases between them. Germline V gene lookup returns CDR1 MNHEY and CDR2 SVGAGI. The CDR3 runs to 15 residues. CDR3 in amino acids: CASSYYGGLGYEQYF. The DNA for the CDR3 is TGTGCCAGCAGTTACTATGGGGGATTGGGCTACGAGCAGTACTTC.

This clonotype has a single count. This sequence joins TRBV11-3 and TRBJ2-5; D might be TRBD2 (6 bases). V gave up 5 bases and J gave up 3 bases, with 13 bases separating them. Germline V gene data show CDR1 as SGHNT and CDR2 as YENEEA. This CDR3 has 14 residues. CDR3 in DNA: TGTGCCAGCAGCCCCGCGGGGACCAAAGAGACCCAGTACTTC. Translated, it gives CASSPAGTKETQYF.

V and J are TRBV12-3 or TRBV12-4 and TRBJ1-1, with TRBD1 matching over 7 bases. V gave up 6 bases and J gave up 3 bases; unmatched junction bases: 10. The CDR3 loop spans 15 amino acids. CDR3: CASRYRQGTDTEAFF. CDR3 DNA sequence: TGTGCCAGCAGATACCGACAGGGCACGGACACTGAAGCTTTCTTT.

This clonotype was recorded once. This chain joins TRBV10-2 and TRBJ2-3; 8 nucleotides line up with TRBD1. V shed 3 bases and J 3 bases; nucleotides not matched to a gene: 8. CDR1 and CDR2 from the germline V gene are WSHSY and SAAADI. The CDR3 has 16 residues. The CDR3: CASSDLTGDPTDTQYF. The CDR3 nucleotides are TGCGCCAGCAGTGATTTGACAGGGGACCCTACAGATACGCAGTATTTT.

The rearrangement links TRBV29-1 to TRBJ2-3, with 8 positions matching TRBD1. This CDR3 has 14 residues. The V gene end was trimmed by 5 bases and the J gene end by 4 bases; junction bases not matched to a gene: 8. The V gene's germline CDR1 is SQVTM and CDR2 ANQGSEA. The CDR3 DNA follows: TGCAGCGTTTCATCCCAACAGGGGGCAGATACGCAGTATTTT. It is translated as CSVSSQQGADTQYF.

The chain joins TRBV12-3 or TRBV12-4 to TRBJ2-1, with a possible D match to TRBD2 (6 bases). The V end lost 6 bases, the J end lost 0 bases, and 12 bases lay between the germline ends. CDR3 length equals 15 residues. The CDR3 protein is CASRYSGSSYNEQFF. The CDR3 DNA reads as TGTGCCAGCAGATATAGCGGATCCTCCTACAATGAGCAGTTCTTC.

The chain uses TRBV28 and TRBJ2-7; D may be TRBD1 (5 bases). The V gene's germline CDR1 is MDHEN and CDR2 SYDVKM. V lost 7 bases to trimming and J lost 2 bases, with 12 bases between them. This CDR3 has 13 amino acids. CDR3 bases: TGTGCCAGCACTCAGGGTACGGCCTACGAGCAGTACTTC. Amino acids: CASTQGTAYEQYF. Drawing the rest from reference TRBV28 and TRBJ2-7, the complete variable domain is DVKVTQSSRYLVKRTGEKVFLECVQDMDHENMFWYRQDPGLGLRLIYFSYDVKMKEKGDIPEGYSVSREKKERFSLILESASTNQTSMYLCASTQGTAYEQYFGPGTRLTVT.

This chain links TRBV29-1 with TRBJ1-2; D is uncertain. The germline gives CDR1 SQVTM, CDR2 ANQGSEA. V lost 2 bases and J lost 3, with 7 bases in between. CDR3 length: 12 residues. The CDR3 DNA follows: TGCAGCGTTGAAAGGCTATACTATGGCTACACCTTC. Translating it yields CSVERLYYGYTF.

The rearrangement links TRBV13 to TRBJ1-1; D might be TRBD1 (6 bases). Per the germline V gene, CDR1 is PRHDT and CDR2 is FYEKMQ (reference sequence). The CDR3 runs 13 residues. Trimming left V 7 bases short and J 1 base short, with 10 bases between. This chain's CDR3 is CASTSTGNTEAFF. The CDR3 region has the DNA TGTGCCAGCACCTCGACAGGGAACACTGAAGCTTTCTTT.

The chain carries TRBV18 and TRBJ1-1; TRBD1 matches at 7 bases. V was clipped by 3 bases and J by 2 bases; unmatched bases: 6. There are 15 residues in the CDR3. Looked up from germline, CDR1 is KGHSH and CDR2 is LQKENI. CDR3 sequence: CASSPPGQTNTEAFF. The CDR3 region has the DNA TGTGCCAGCTCACCTCCGGGACAGACCAACACTGAAGCTTTCTTT.